Below, 20 T cell receptor beta chains from the same sample are listed, as sequenced in a study of OX40 agonist ivuxolimab in advanced cancers. Sequenced by immunoSEQ multiplex PCR; TCRdb stores in-frame clones only, minus some. The sample lists some 150,000 clones, about nine tenths occurring once. The sample in question was CD4+ or CD8+ T cells sorted from blood, obtained in a trial of the OX40 agonist ivuxolimab. Receptors were obtained from an adult with an advanced solid tumor such as melanoma, head and neck, liver or kidney cancer.

V gene TRBV28 combines with J gene TRBJ1-2; D might be TRBD1 (6 bases). The germline CDR1 and CDR2 sequences are MDHEN and SYDVKM. V gave up 5 bases and J gave up 2 bases, with 15 bases separating them. CDR3 length equals 15 residues. The chain's CDR3 is CASSPPGAGNYGYTF. As DNA, the CDR3 is TGTGCCAGCAGTCCTCCGGGGGCCGGGAACTATGGCTACACCTTC.

This clone was seen only once. This sequence joins TRBV11-2 and TRBJ2-5, with 8 bases fitting TRBD2. The trim removed 1 base at V and 5 bases at J, leaving 6 bases unmatched. Germline values: CDR1 SGHAT, CDR2 FQNNGV. The CDR3 is made up of 15 amino acids. The CDR3 region is CASSLAGGIAETQYF. The CDR3 DNA follows: TGTGCCAGCAGCTTAGCGGGAGGGATTGCGGAGACCCAGTACTTC.

The chain couples TRBV5-1 to TRBJ1-1, with a possible D match to TRBD1 (6 bases). V was clipped by 6 bases and J by 1 base, with 13 bases between them. CDR3 size: 14 residues. Per germline, CDR1 SGHRS and CDR2 YFSETQ. As DNA, the CDR3 is TGCGCCAGCACCGCCTCGGGACAGAACACTGAAGCTTTCTTT. It codes for CASTASGQNTEAFF.

The chain links TRBV6-5 to TRBJ2-3; D possibly corresponds to TRBD1 (6 bases). CDR3 length equals 14 residues. CDR1 MNHEY and CDR2 SVGAGI come from the germline V gene. The germline V and J ends were trimmed by 6 bases and 4 bases, with 14 bases remaining between them. The CDR3 here is CASSSRQAADTQYF. DNA for the CDR3: TGTGCCAGCAGCTCTCGACAGGCGGCAGATACGCAGTATTTT.

The chain is built from TRBV7-2 and TRBJ2-5, with D unclear. V was pared by 3 bases and J by 1 base, with 12 bases between. This CDR3 contains 15 residues. Per the germline V gene, CDR1 is SGHTA and CDR2 is FQGNSA. The CDR3 DNA follows: TGTGCCAGCAGCTTCCTCAACGGACGCCAAGAGACCCAGTACTTC. Its protein is CASSFLNGRQETQYF.

This sequence joins TRBV7-3 and TRBJ2-1; TRBD2 aligns across 8 bases. From germline, CDR1 is SGHTA and CDR2 FQGTGA. This CDR3 has 15 amino acids. The trim removed 5 bases at V and 7 bases at J, leaving 10 bases unmatched. The CDR3 here is CASSQSGGSRNEQFF. The CDR3 DNA reads as TGTGCCAGCAGCCAATCGGGGGGGAGTAGGAATGAGCAGTTCTTC.

This clone is deemed medium-sized. The chain joins TRBV5-6 to TRBJ2-7; D not resolved. Trimming removed 7 bases at V and 5 bases at J, with 19 bases between. CDR3 length equals 14 residues. Germline V lookup: CDR1 SGHDT, CDR2 YYEEEE. CDR3 sequence: CASHYIWLTDEQYF. The CDR3 DNA follows: TGTGCCAGCCACTACATTTGGTTAACCGACGAGCAGTACTTC.

This clone was found once. The rearrangement uses TRBV7-3 and TRBJ1-1; D unclear. Germline CDR1 is SGHTA and CDR2 is FQGTGA. The CDR3 is 14 amino acids. V was trimmed by 5 bases and J by 0 bases, leaving 10 bases between them. The CDR3 spells CASSKDVMNTEAFF. DNA of the CDR3: TGTGCCAGCAGCAAAGACGTCATGAACACTGAAGCTTTCTTT.

V and J are TRBV29-1 and TRBJ1-3; maybe TRBD1 (5 bases). Germline V gene lookup returns CDR1 SQVTM and CDR2 ANQGSEA. This CDR3 region has 14 residues. V gave up 4 bases and J gave up 11 bases, with 21 bases separating them. The CDR3 region is CSVAAGSPLIAIYF. The CDR3 nucleotides read TGCAGCGTTGCGGCAGGGTCACCGCTTATCGCCATATATTTT.

This clone has only one observation. The chain carries TRBV19 and TRBJ2-1; no firm D call. The CDR3 length is 13 residues. Germline CDR1 and CDR2: LNHDA and SQIVND (reference sequence). The ends were cut back, 5 bases at V and 7 bases at J, with 12 bases in the middle. This chain's CDR3 is CASSFLLRNEQFF. The CDR3 region has the DNA TGTGCCAGTAGTTTCCTCCTCAGAAATGAGCAGTTCTTC.

The CDR3 spells CASSLGSAGGTFSDTQYF. DNA of the CDR3: TGTGCCAGCAGCTTAGGATCTGCGGGAGGTACATTTTCAGATACGCAGTATTTT. The chain is built from TRBV7-2 and TRBJ2-3; TRBD2 matches 8 bases. The CDR3 consists of 18 residues. Germline loops: CDR1 SGHTA, CDR2 FQGNSA. Trimming at V came to 1 base and at J to 4 bases, leaving 13 bases not matched to a gene.

This chain connects TRBV27 to TRBJ2-1, with a weak D call TRBD2 (5 bases). The V end lost 6 bases, the J end lost 6 bases, and 24 bases lay between the germline ends. The CDR3 runs 17 residues. Germline V gene lookup returns CDR1 MNHEY and CDR2 SMNVEV (reference sequence). DNA of the CDR3: TGTGCCAGCAGACCAGAGCGGACGACGGTCCCTATCAATGAGCAGTTCTTC. It specifies CASRPERTTVPINEQFF.

The chain carries TRBV5-1 and TRBJ1-1; TRBD1 agrees at 10 bases. Trimming at V came to 5 bases and at J to 1 base, leaving 11 bases not matched to a gene. CDR3 length equals 17 residues. CDR1 and CDR2 (germline): SGHRS, YFSETQ. The CDR3 bases are TGCGCCAGCAGATCTGACAGGGGGCTATTAAAGAACACTGAAGCTTTCTTT. It translates to CASRSDRGLLKNTEAFF.

The CDR3 protein is CASSPGAGDQPQHF. In DNA, the CDR3 is TGTGCCAGCTCACCAGGGGCGGGCGATCAGCCCCAGCATTTT. The chain has TRBV18 and TRBJ1-5; a possible D gene is TRBD1 (5 bases). Germline V gene sequence: CDR1 KGHSH, CDR2 LQKENI. V lost 2 bases and J 5 bases, leaving 10 bases between the germline ends. The CDR3 contains 14 residues.

Here the CDR3 reads CASTGTGGRETQYF. CDR3 sequence (DNA): TGTGCCAGCACCGGAACCGGGGGGAGGGAGACCCAGTACTTC. The chain is built from TRBV6-6 and TRBJ2-5; 7 nucleotides line up with TRBD2. The V gene's germline CDR1 is MNHNY and CDR2 SVGAGI (reference sequence). J gave up 5 bases and V 7 bases, and 10 bases lay outside the gene matches. The CDR3 length is 14 residues.

The chain employs TRBV7-9 and TRBJ2-3; 11 bases fit TRBD2. V lost 9 bases, J lost 2 bases, and 10 bases stayed unmatched. The CDR3 consists of 16 residues. Germline loops: CDR1 SEHNR, CDR2 FQNEAQ (reference sequence). The CDR3 protein is CASTTGTSGYTDTQYF. Here the CDR3 DNA reads TGTGCCAGTACCACCGGGACTAGCGGATACACAGATACGCAGTATTTT.

The V call is TRBV5-1, the J call TRBJ2-5; D ambiguous. Germline CDR1 is SGHRS and CDR2 is YFSETQ. The V and J ends lost 0 bases and 0 bases respectively, with 6 bases between them. The CDR3 contains 14 residues. CDR3 in amino acids: CASSLALDQETQYF. CDR3 sequence (DNA): TGCGCCAGCAGCTTGGCGCTGGACCAAGAGACCCAGTACTTC.

This sequence joins TRBV7-8 and TRBJ1-6; no definite D call. CDR1 is SGHVS and CDR2 is FQNEAQ in the germline V gene. Trimming removed 3 bases at V and 15 bases at J, with 9 bases between. The CDR3 has 11 residues. DNA of the CDR3: TGTGCCAGCAGCTTTGATTCGCTCCTCCACTTT. Translation: CASSFDSLLHF.

This clone is deemed medium-sized (0.01 to 0.1%). This chain uses TRBV7-2 with TRBJ2-7; 12 bases match TRBD2. Germline assignment: CDR1 SGHTA and CDR2 FQGNSA. This CDR3 is built from 15 residues. Germline trimming cut 5 bases from V and 2 bases from J; bases unmatched to any gene: 4. CDR3 in amino acids: CASSGLAGMTYEQYF. DNA of the CDR3: TGTGCCAGCAGCGGACTAGCGGGAATGACCTACGAGCAGTACTTC.

This chain joins TRBV19 and TRBJ2-6; 11 bases line up with TRBD1. Germline CDR1 is LNHDA and CDR2 is SQIVND (reference sequence). The V segment lost 5 bases and the J segment 2 bases; nucleotides outside the gene matches: 2. The CDR3 runs to 16 residues. Here the CDR3 reads CASSGQGATGANVLTF. In nucleotides, the CDR3 is TGTGCCAGTAGTGGACAGGGGGCGACTGGGGCCAACGTCCTGACTTTC.